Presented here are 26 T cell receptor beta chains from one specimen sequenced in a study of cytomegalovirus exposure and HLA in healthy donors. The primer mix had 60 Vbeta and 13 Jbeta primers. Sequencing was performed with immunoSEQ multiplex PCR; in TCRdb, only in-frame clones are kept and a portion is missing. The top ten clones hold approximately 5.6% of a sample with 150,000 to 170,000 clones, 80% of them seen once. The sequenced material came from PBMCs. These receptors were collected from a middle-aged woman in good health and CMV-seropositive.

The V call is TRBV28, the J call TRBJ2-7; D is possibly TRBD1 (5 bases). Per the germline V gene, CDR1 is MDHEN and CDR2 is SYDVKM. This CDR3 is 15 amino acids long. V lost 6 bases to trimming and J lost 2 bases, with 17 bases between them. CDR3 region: CASRGSTDTPYEQYF. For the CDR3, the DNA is TGTGCCAGCAGGGGTTCAACGGACACCCCCTACGAGCAGTACTTC. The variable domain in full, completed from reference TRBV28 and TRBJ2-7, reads DVKVTQSSRYLVKRTGEKVFLECVQDMDHENMFWYRQDPGLGLRLIYFSYDVKMKEKGDIPEGYSVSREKKERFSLILESASTNQTSMYLCASRGSTDTPYEQYFGPGTRLTVT.

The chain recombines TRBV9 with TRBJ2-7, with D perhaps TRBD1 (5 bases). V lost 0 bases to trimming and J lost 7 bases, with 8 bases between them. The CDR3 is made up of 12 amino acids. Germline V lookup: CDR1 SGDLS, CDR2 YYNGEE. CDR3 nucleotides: TGTGCCAGCAGCGTAGGGAAGGGGGAGCAGTACTTC. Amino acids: CASSVGKGEQYF.

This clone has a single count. CDR3 nucleotide sequence: TGTGCCACCAGCAGCTGGGGGGGTAGCACAGATACGCAGTATTTT. It encodes CATSSWGGSTDTQYF. This chain joins TRBV15 and TRBJ2-3; 7 nucleotides agree with TRBD2. CDR3 size: 15 residues. Germline V gene sequence: CDR1 LNHNV, CDR2 YYDKDF (reference sequence). The J segment lost 0 bases and the V segment lost 3 bases, leaving 3 bases of the junction unmatched.

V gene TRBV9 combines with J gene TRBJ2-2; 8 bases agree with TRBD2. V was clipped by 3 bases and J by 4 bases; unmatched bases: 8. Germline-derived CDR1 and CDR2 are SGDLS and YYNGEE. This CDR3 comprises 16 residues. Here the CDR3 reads CASSASRLAGTGELFF. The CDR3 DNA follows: TGTGCCAGCAGCGCTAGCCGGCTAGCGGGCACCGGGGAGCTGTTTTTT. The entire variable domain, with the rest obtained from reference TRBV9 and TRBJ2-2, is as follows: DSGVTQTPKHLITATGQRVTLRCSPRSGDLSVYWYQQSLDQGLQFLIQYYNGEERAKGNILERFSAQQFPDLHSELNLSSLELGDSALYFCASSASRLAGTGELFFGEGSRLTVL.

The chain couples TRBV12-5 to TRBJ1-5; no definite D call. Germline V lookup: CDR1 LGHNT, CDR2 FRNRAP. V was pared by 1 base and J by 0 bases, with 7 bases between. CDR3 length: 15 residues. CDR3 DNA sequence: TGTGCTAGTGGTTTGGACCGAGATAGCAATCAGCCCCAGCATTTT. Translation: CASGLDRDSNQPQHF.

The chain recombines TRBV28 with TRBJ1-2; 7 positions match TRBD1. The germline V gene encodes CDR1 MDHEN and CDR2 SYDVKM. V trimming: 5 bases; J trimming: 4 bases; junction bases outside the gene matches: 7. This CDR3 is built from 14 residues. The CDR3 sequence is CASSVRDSSYGYTF. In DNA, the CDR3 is TGTGCCAGCAGTGTCCGGGACAGCTCCTATGGCTACACCTTC.

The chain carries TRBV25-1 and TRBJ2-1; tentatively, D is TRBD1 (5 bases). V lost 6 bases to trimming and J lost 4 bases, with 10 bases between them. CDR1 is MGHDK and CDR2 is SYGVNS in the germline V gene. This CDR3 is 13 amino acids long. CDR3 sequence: CASSLDSYNEQFF. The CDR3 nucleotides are TGTGCCAGCAGCCTAGACAGTTACAATGAGCAGTTCTTC.

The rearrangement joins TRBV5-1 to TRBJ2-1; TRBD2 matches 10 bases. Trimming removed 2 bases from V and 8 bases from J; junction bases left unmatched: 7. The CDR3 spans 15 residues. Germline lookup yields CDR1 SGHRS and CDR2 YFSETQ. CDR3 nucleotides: TGCGCCAGCAGCTTTAGCGGGAGGTCCTTCGATGAGCAGTTCTTC. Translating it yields CASSFSGRSFDEQFF.

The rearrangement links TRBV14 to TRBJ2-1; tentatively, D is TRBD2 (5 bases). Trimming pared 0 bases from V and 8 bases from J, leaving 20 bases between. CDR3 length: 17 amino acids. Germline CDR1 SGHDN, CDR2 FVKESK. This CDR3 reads CASSQDSLAGEDDEQFF. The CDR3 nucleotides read TGTGCCAGCAGCCAAGATAGTCTAGCCGGAGAGGACGATGAGCAGTTCTTC.

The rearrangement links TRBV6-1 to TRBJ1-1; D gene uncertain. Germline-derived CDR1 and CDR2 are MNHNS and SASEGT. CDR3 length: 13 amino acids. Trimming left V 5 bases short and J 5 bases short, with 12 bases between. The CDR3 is CASSSFRRTEAFF. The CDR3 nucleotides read TGTGCCAGCAGTTCTTTCCGTCGGACTGAAGCTTTCTTT.

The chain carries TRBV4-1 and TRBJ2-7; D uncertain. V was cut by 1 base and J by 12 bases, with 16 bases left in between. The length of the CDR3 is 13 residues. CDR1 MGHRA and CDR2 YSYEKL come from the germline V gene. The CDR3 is CASSQGGVGPLYF. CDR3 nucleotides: TGCGCCAGCAGCCAAGGTGGTGTGGGCCCGCTGTACTTC.

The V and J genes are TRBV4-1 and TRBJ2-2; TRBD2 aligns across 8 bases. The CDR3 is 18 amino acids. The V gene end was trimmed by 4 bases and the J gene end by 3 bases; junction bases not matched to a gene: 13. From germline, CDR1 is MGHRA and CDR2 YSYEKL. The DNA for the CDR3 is TGCGCCAGCAGCCCCGAACAGAGCGGGAGAGCGGACACCGGGGAGCTGTTTTTT. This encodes CASSPEQSGRADTGELFF.

CDR3 nucleotides: TGTGCCAGCAGATTGACAGGGGGCTACGAGCAGTACTTC. Translated: CASRLTGGYEQYF. The rearrangement uses TRBV5-5 and TRBJ2-7, with 9 bases lining up with TRBD1. V was pared by 5 bases and J by 3 bases, with 3 bases of the junction left unmatched. In germline, CDR1 is SGHKS, CDR2 YYEKEE (reference sequence). CDR3 length equals 13 residues.

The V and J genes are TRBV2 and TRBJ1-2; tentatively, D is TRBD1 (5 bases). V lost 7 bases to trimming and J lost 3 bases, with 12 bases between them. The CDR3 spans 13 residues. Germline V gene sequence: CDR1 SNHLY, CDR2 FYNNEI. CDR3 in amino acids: CASNGGLDYGYTF. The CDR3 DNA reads TGTGCCAGCAATGGGGGGTTGGACTATGGCTACACCTTC.

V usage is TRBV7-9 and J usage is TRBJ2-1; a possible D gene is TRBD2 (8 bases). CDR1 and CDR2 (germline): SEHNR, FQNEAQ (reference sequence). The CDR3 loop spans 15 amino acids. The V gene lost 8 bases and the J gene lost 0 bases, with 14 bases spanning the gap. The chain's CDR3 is CASRSGDSSYNEQFF. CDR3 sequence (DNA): TGTGCCAGCCGTAGCGGGGACAGCTCCTACAATGAGCAGTTCTTC.

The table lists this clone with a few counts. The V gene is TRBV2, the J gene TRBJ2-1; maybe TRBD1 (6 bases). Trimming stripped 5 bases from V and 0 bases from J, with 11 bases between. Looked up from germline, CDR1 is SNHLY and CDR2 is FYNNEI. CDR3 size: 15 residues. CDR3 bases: TGTGCCAGCAGTCCCGACAGGACCTCCTACAATGAGCAGTTCTTC. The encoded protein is CASSPDRTSYNEQFF.

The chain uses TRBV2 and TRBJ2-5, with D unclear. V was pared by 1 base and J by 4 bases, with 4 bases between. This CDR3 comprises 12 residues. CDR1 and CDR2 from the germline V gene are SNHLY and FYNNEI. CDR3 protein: CASSEGRETQYF. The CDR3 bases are TGTGCCAGCAGTGAAGGGAGAGAGACCCAGTACTTC.

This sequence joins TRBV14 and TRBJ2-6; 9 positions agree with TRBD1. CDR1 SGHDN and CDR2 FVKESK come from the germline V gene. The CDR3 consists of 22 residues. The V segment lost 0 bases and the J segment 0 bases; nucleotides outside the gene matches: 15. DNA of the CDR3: TGTGCCAGCAGCCAAGAATCCTACGCGGGACAGGGACTCCTCTCTGGGGCCAACGTCCTGACTTTC. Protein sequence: CASSQESYAGQGLLSGANVLTF.

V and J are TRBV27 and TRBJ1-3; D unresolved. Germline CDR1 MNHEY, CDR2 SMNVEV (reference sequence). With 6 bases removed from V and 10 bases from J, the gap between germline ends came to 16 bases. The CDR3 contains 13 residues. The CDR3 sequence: CASRSIAGRTIYF. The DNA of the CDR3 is TGTGCCAGCAGGAGTATAGCTGGCAGAACCATATATTTT.

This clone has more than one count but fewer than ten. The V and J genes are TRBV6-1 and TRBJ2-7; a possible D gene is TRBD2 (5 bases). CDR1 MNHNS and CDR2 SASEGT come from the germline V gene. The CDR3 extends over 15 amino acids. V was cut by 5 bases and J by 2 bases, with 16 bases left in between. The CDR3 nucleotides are TGTGCCAGCAGTCAAACGGGGTTTCAGACCTACGAGCAGTACTTC. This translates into CASSQTGFQTYEQYF.

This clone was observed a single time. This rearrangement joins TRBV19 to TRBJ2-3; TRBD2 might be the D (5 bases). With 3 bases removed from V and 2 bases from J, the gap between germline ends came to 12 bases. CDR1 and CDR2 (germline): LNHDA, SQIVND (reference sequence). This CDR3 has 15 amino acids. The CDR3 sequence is CASSMAGGLTDTQYF. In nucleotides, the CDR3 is TGTGCCAGTAGTATGGCAGGCGGACTCACAGATACGCAGTATTTT.

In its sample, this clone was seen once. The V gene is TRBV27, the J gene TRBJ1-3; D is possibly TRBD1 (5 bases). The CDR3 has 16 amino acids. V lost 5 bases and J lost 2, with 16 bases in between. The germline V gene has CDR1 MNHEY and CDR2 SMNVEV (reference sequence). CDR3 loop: CASSLSGFEAGNTIYF. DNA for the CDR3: TGTGCCAGCAGTCTTTCAGGGTTCGAGGCTGGAAACACCATATATTTT.

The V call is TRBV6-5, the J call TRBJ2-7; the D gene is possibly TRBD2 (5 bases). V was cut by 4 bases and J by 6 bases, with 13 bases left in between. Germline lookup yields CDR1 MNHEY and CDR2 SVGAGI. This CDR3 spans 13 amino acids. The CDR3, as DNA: TGTGCCAGCAGTTCCCTAGCTGCTACCGAGCAGTACTTC. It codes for CASSSLAATEQYF.

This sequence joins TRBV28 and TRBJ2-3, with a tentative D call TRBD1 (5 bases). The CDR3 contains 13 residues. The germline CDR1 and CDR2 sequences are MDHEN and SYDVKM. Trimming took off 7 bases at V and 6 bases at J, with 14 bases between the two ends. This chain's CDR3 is CASKKGRRDTQYF. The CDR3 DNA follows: TGTGCCAGCAAGAAGGGGCGTCGGGATACGCAGTATTTT. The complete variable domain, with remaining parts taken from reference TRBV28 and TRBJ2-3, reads DVKVTQSSRYLVKRTGEKVFLECVQDMDHENMFWYRQDPGLGLRLIYFSYDVKMKEKGDIPEGYSVSREKKERFSLILESASTNQTSMYLCASKKGRRDTQYFGPGTRLTVL.

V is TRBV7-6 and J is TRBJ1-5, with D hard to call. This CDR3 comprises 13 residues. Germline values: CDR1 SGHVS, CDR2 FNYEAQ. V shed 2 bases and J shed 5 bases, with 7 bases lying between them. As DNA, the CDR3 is TGTGCCAGCAGCTTAAGGCTAGATCAGCCCCAGCATTTT. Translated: CASSLRLDQPQHF.

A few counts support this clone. The CDR3 DNA is TGTGCCAGCAGTCGGACAGGGGGCACTGAAGCTTTCTTT. Protein: CASSRTGGTEAFF. This chain uses TRBV6-6 with TRBJ1-1; 10 positions match TRBD1. This CDR3 is 13 amino acids long. Per germline, CDR1 MNHNY and CDR2 SVGAGI (reference sequence). V shed 5 bases, J shed 4 bases, and the junction held 1 base outside the gene matches.